Listed below are T cell receptor beta chains from one sample, sequenced in a study of cytomegalovirus exposure and HLA in healthy donors. The data were produced by immunoSEQ multiplex PCR, yet TCRdb's version contains in-frame clones alone and is incomplete. This sample yields fewer than 200,000 clones, of which approximately 76% are seen a single time; about 2.1% belongs to the top ten. The sample consisted of PBMCs. Receptors were obtained from a female donor in good health and CMV-seronegative. Each CDR3 is given with its conserved first and last residue.

V	J	CDR3
TRBV6-1	TRBJ2-1	CASSELAGVGKEFF
TRBV13	TRBJ2-5	CASSLKGQSYQETQYF
TRBV18	TRBJ2-7	CASLGQQPTTYEQYF
TRBV11-1	TRBJ2-7	CASSPSTGTGGTEQYF
TRBV29-1	TRBJ2-1	CSVRPPGQGDGNEQFF
TRBV5-5	TRBJ1-4	CASSLPGLVEKLFF
TRBV27	TRBJ2-5	CASRKTGGGETQYF
TRBV10-3	TRBJ2-1	CAIRNSGTTSPNEQFF
TRBV18	TRBJ1-1	CASSESGGGNTEAFF
TRBV14	TRBJ1-4	CASSQIRGAKEKLFF
TRBV6-5	TRBJ2-7	CASSRTGGGYEQYF
TRBV19	TRBJ1-6	CATRDRGNSPLHF